This is a list of T cell receptor beta chains from one sample in a study of monozygotic twins with inflammatory bowel disease. Following a re-call of the 5' RACE reads, TCRdb has one entry per CDR3 protein and lacks DNA. The sample table sets out 200,000 to 250,000 distinct CDR3 sequences. The sample taken for sequencing was blood. Every receptor here comes from a human donor with ulcerative colitis or Crohn's disease, or a healthy co-twin of an affected twin (not recorded which). Each CDR3 is given with its conserved first and last residue.

V	J	CDR3
TRBV4-3	TRBJ2-7	CASSQDASPDGYEQYF
TRBV15	TRBJ2-7	CATSRDLGGPGYEQYF
TRBV7-8	TRBJ2-7	CASSFRGMDMSGDYEQYF
TRBV7-2	TRBJ2-5	CASSLVMFLSQETQYF
TRBV29-1	TRBJ1-1	CSVGLHRVMNTEAFF
TRBV6-5	TRBJ2-2	CASSYARGVTGELFF
TRBV7-9	TRBJ1-5	CASSLGPGPQPQHF
TRBV6-6	TRBJ2-1	CATAGGGYNEQFF
TRBV25-1	TRBJ2-7	CASSTLGAYEQYF
TRBV6-1	TRBJ1-1	CASSEAAAANTEAFF